The 31 T cell receptor beta chains below come from one sample, sequenced in a study of T cell repertoires in cytomegalovirus infection. TCRdb used MiXCR to reprocess the reads, holding one entry per CDR3 protein. The sample shows about half a million distinct CDR3 sequences, 30% to 40% of them seen only once. Their cognate antigens are unknown. Sequenced here: cultured PBMCs, sampled from culture after CMV antigen stimulation. Source of these receptors: a human donor in good health (CMV status not recorded). Some clones in this sample may be carry-over from other donors' samples.

V gene TRBV6-2 or TRBV6-3 combines with J gene TRBJ2-3; D is ambiguous. Trimming took off 5 bases at V and 4 bases at J, with 25 bases between the two ends. The V gene's germline CDR1 is MNHEY and CDR2 SVGEGT. This CDR3 is 18 amino acids long. The CDR3 here is CASSLLPGRVPLADTQYF. The CDR3 DNA is TGTGCCAGCAGTCTACTTCCGGGTCGTGTACCCCTGGCAGATACGCAGTATTTT.

This CDR3 reads CASRQSNSPLHF. The CDR3 DNA reads TGTGCCAGTAGACAGTCTAATTCACCCCTCCACTTT. The rearrangement joins TRBV19 to TRBJ1-6; D call uncertain. The V and J ends lost 6 bases and 6 bases respectively, with 6 bases between them. The germline V gene encodes CDR1 LNHDA and CDR2 SQIVND (reference sequence). The CDR3 covers 12 residues.

The gene calls are TRBV9 and TRBJ2-5, with 13 bases identical to TRBD2. CDR3 length equals 17 residues. With V trimmed by 0 bases and J by 5 bases, 7 bases remained unmatched. Germline V gene sequence: CDR1 SGDLS, CDR2 YYNGEE. The CDR3 here is CASSVGTSGRAFETQYF. Written as DNA, the CDR3 is TGTGCCAGCAGCGTAGGTACTAGCGGGAGGGCGTTCGAGACCCAGTACTTC. The variable domain in full, completed from reference TRBV9 and TRBJ2-5, reads DSGVTQTPKHLITATGQRVTLRCSPRSGDLSVYWYQQSLDQGLQFLIQYYNGEERAKGNILERFSAQQFPDLHSELNLSSLELGDSALYFCASSVGTSGRAFETQYFGPGTRLLVL.

This clonotype was observed a handful of times. CDR3 in amino acids: CASSSTGGTDTQYF. The CDR3 DNA reads TGTGCCAGTAGTTCCACAGGGGGGACAGATACGCAGTATTTT. This chain connects TRBV19 to TRBJ2-3; 8 bases agree with TRBD1. The CDR3 covers 14 residues. V lost 5 bases, J lost 3 bases, and 4 bases stayed unmatched. Germline V gene data show CDR1 as LNHDA and CDR2 as SQIVND (reference sequence).

This clonotype appeared once. The V gene is TRBV6-5, the J gene TRBJ2-7; the D call may be TRBD1 or TRBD2 (6 bases each). V gave up 6 bases and J gave up 12 bases, with 21 bases separating them. The CDR3 extends over 13 amino acids. In germline, CDR1 is MNHEY, CDR2 SVGAGI. CDR3 residues: CASSLTGAALRYF. CDR3 bases: TGTGCCAGCAGCCTCACGGGGGCGGCTTTACGGTACTTC.

The rearrangement uses TRBV9 and TRBJ2-3; possibly TRBD1 or TRBD2 for D (5 bases each). Trimming took 3 bases from V and 4 from J, leaving 15 bases between them. Germline lookup yields CDR1 SGDLS and CDR2 YYNGEE. The CDR3 length is 15 residues. The CDR3 DNA reads as TGTGCCAGCAGCGGGGACGTACTACGAGCAGATACGCAGTATTTT. Protein: CASSGDVLRADTQYF.

This clonotype was seen more than once but under ten times. V gene TRBV27 combines with J gene TRBJ1-3; D perhaps matches TRBD1 (6 bases). The V and J ends lost 6 bases and 2 bases respectively, with 11 bases between them. The CDR3 has 14 amino acids. The germline V gene encodes CDR1 MNHEY and CDR2 SMNVEV (reference sequence). The CDR3 nucleotides read TGTGCCAGCAGCTTCAGGGGTACTGGAAACACCATATATTTT. Protein product: CASSFRGTGNTIYF.

V gene TRBV19 combines with J gene TRBJ2-5, with D perhaps TRBD1 (5 bases). CDR1 and CDR2 (germline): LNHDA, SQIVND (reference sequence). V was shortened by 4 bases and J by 3 bases, with 12 bases between the two germline ends. The CDR3 length is 14 residues. DNA of the CDR3: TGTGCCAGTAGTACAGGGTTCACGGAAGAGACCCAGTACTTC. Residues: CASSTGFTEETQYF.

Many counts were recorded for this clonotype. The chain carries TRBV7-2 and TRBJ2-7; possibly TRBD2 for D (6 bases). Trimming took off 3 bases at V and 4 bases at J, with 22 bases between the two ends. Germline V gives CDR1 SGHTA, CDR2 FQGNSA. The CDR3 totals 17 residues. CDR3 region: CASSFSGTSLGWYEQYF. The CDR3 DNA reads as TGTGCCAGCAGCTTTTCCGGGACTTCCCTCGGATGGTACGAGCAGTACTTC.

This clonotype was seen more than once but under ten times. The rearrangement uses TRBV7-8 and TRBJ1-4; 8 bases are a match to TRBD1. In germline, CDR1 is SGHVS, CDR2 FQNEAQ. The V and J ends lost 1 base and 7 bases, in that order; junction bases with no gene match: 5. The CDR3 is 15 residues long. The CDR3, as DNA: TGTGCCAGCAGCTTAGGGGACAGGAGGGGTGAAAAACTGTTTTTT. It encodes CASSLGDRRGEKLFF.

The chain uses TRBV11-2 and TRBJ2-3; no definite D call. The CDR3 is made up of 14 amino acids. Trimming cost V 5 bases and J 2 bases, with 11 bases left between them. The germline gives CDR1 SGHAT, CDR2 FQNNGV. CDR3 residues: CASSIIKDTDTQYF. CDR3 nucleotide sequence: TGTGCCAGCAGCATAATAAAGGACACAGATACGCAGTATTTT.

In its sample, this clonotype was seen a few times. This rearrangement joins TRBV5-5 to TRBJ2-2; D is possibly TRBD2 (7 bases). This CDR3 is 17 amino acids long. Germline-derived CDR1 and CDR2 are SGHKS and YYEKEE (reference sequence). Trimming pared 6 bases from V and 4 bases from J, leaving 22 bases between. The CDR3 coding sequence is TGTGCCAGCAAAAAGGGGGGGGCCGCGCAGGCCACCGGGGAGCTGTTTTTT. Its protein is CASKKGGAAQATGELFF.

This rearrangement joins TRBV7-8 to TRBJ2-6; no reliable D call. Germline CDR1 is SGHVS and CDR2 is FQNEAQ. Trimming shortened V by 5 bases and J by 2 bases, and 10 bases separated the two germline ends. There are 15 residues in the CDR3. Here the CDR3 reads CASSTQRTGANVLTF. The CDR3 nucleotides are TGTGCCAGCAGCACGCAAAGAACTGGGGCCAACGTCCTGACTTTC.

This clonotype was observed a handful of times. The chain carries TRBV12-3 or TRBV12-4 and TRBJ2-1; 9 positions agree with TRBD2. V lost 1 base to trimming and J lost 5 bases; unmatched junction nucleotides: 6. CDR3 length equals 16 residues. CDR3 nucleotides: TGTGCCAGCAGTTTAGGTCTAGCGGGAAGCAACAATGAGCAGTTCTTC. Residues: CASSLGLAGSNNEQFF.

The V and J genes are TRBV12-3 or TRBV12-4 and TRBJ1-1; D gene ambiguous. Trimming removed 5 bases from V and 5 bases from J, with 18 bases in between. The CDR3 loop spans 15 amino acids. The CDR3 nucleotides read TGTGCCAGCAGTCCCGGTCGGGGAATAGGGACTGAAGCTTTCTTT. Protein product: CASSPGRGIGTEAFF.

The chain employs TRBV11-2 and TRBJ1-6; D gene ambiguous. The CDR3 loop spans 17 amino acids. V lost 1 base and J lost 8, with 18 bases in between. The germline V gene has CDR1 SGHAT and CDR2 FQNNGV. The CDR3: CASSLGRWGGRDSPLHF. CDR3 DNA: TGTGCCAGCAGCTTAGGCCGATGGGGAGGACGGGATTCACCCCTCCACTTT.

The chain joins TRBV2 to TRBJ2-3; D assignment may be TRBD1 or TRBD2 (7 bases each). Germline-derived CDR1 and CDR2 are SNHLY and FYNNEI. The CDR3 has 14 amino acids. V lost 2 bases to trimming and J lost 3 bases, with 9 bases between them. Here the CDR3 DNA reads TGTGCCAGCAGTGAACAGGGGGGGACAGATACGCAGTATTTT. Protein product: CASSEQGGTDTQYF.

This chain connects TRBV20-1 to TRBJ2-1; no clear D. Deletions cut 0 bases from V and 9 bases from J, with 15 bases between. This CDR3 has 14 residues. The V gene's germline CDR1 is DFQATT and CDR2 SNEGSKA (reference sequence). The CDR3 sequence: CSARDLNQQREQFF. The CDR3 DNA reads TGCAGTGCTAGAGATCTGAATCAGCAACGTGAGCAGTTCTTC.

This clonotype occurred a few times. The J gene is TRBJ1-5, the V gene TRBV7-2; D call uncertain. CDR3 length: 15 residues. Trimming shortened V by 5 bases and J by 1 base, and 12 bases separated the two germline ends. Germline assignment: CDR1 SGHTA and CDR2 FQGNSA. CDR3 sequence: CASSEPGRSNQPQHF. CDR3 in DNA: TGTGCCAGCAGCGAACCGGGGAGAAGCAATCAGCCCCAGCATTTT.

This rearrangement joins TRBV29-1 to TRBJ1-2; TRBD1 agrees at 7 bases. CDR1 is SQVTM, CDR2 ANQGSEA, per germline. There are 16 residues in the CDR3. Trimming removed 0 bases from V and 2 bases from J; junction bases left unmatched: 9. In nucleotides, the CDR3 is TGCAGCGTTGAAGATCAGGAGACAGGGTTAAACTATGGCTACACCTTC. Amino acid sequence: CSVEDQETGLNYGYTF. Complete variable domain (other parts from reference TRBV29-1 and TRBJ1-2): SAVISQKPSRDICQRGTSLTIQCQVDSQVTMMFWYRQQPGQSLTLIATANQGSEATYESGFVIDKFPISRPNLTFSTLTVSNMSPEDSSIYLCSVEDQETGLNYGYTFGSGTRLTVV.

This clonotype was counted ten times or more. The rearrangement links TRBV5-8 to TRBJ2-1; the match to TRBD2 covers 7 bases. The length of the CDR3 is 16 residues. The germline V gene has CDR1 SGHTS and CDR2 YDEGEE. The junction had 10 bases not matched to a gene; V was cut back by 5 bases and J by 2 bases. CDR3 nucleotide sequence: TGTGCCAGCAGTCCTTACCGGACTAGGACCTACAATGAGCAGTTCTTC. Translated: CASSPYRTRTYNEQFF.

This clonotype was seen only a few times. The genes are TRBV5-6 and TRBJ2-1, with 7 positions matching TRBD2. This CDR3 comprises 16 residues. CDR1 SGHDT and CDR2 YYEEEE come from the germline V gene. After removal of 4 bases from V and 2 bases from J, the junction contained 9 bases not matched to a gene. The CDR3 sequence: CASSLPRLAAYNEQFF. Written as DNA, the CDR3 is TGTGCCAGCAGCCTACCCCGGCTAGCGGCCTACAATGAGCAGTTCTTC.

V gene TRBV28 combines with J gene TRBJ1-6; D call uncertain. CDR1 and CDR2 (germline): MDHEN, SYDVKM. The CDR3 spans 17 residues. Deletions cut 2 bases from V and 7 bases from J, with 18 bases between. The CDR3, as DNA: TGTGCCAGCAGTTTAGGTGTACGGAATTCGAACAATTCACCCCTCCACTTT. Translation: CASSLGVRNSNNSPLHF.

The CDR3 region has the DNA TGTGCCAGCAGCTTAACGGGGGATCGCCCCGAAGCTTTCTTT. Protein: CASSLTGDRPEAFF. This rearrangement joins TRBV7-3 to TRBJ1-1; maybe TRBD1 (5 bases). Trimming cost V 0 bases and J 8 bases, with 13 bases left between them. CDR1 and CDR2 from the germline V gene are SGHTA and FQGTGA. The CDR3 is 14 amino acids.

This clonotype turned up a few times. V and J are TRBV6-2 or TRBV6-3 and TRBJ1-4; the D is unclear. The CDR3 contains 11 residues. Between the trimmed V and J ends, which lost 5 bases and 11 bases, there was a span of 9 bases. CDR1 is MNHEY, CDR2 SVGEGT, per germline. CDR3 sequence: CASSQSNKLFF. CDR3 sequence (DNA): TGTGCCAGCAGTCAGAGTAACAAACTGTTTTTT.

This chain connects TRBV7-2 to TRBJ1-1; no reliable D call. The CDR3 is 14 residues long. The V end lost 7 bases, the J end lost 0 bases, and 12 bases lay between the germline ends. Germline CDR1 SGHTA, CDR2 FQGNSA. CDR3 nucleotide sequence: TGTGCCAGCAAACCAACAGAAATGAACACTGAAGCTTTCTTT. This codes for CASKPTEMNTEAFF. Looking up the rest from reference TRBV7-2 and TRBJ1-1 gives the full variable domain: GAGVSQSPSNKVTEKGKDVELRCDPISGHTALYWYRQSLGQGLEFLIYFQGNSAPDKSGLPSDRFSAERTGGSVSTLTIQRTQQEDSAVYLCASKPTEMNTEAFFGQGTRLTVV.

This clonotype was observed a handful of times. The V call is TRBV12-3 or TRBV12-4, the J call TRBJ1-4, with TRBD1 matching 8 bases. With V trimmed by 3 bases and J by 8 bases, 11 bases remained unmatched. The CDR3 sequence is 16 residues long. CDR3 sequence reads: CASSFGTGSAGEKLFF. The CDR3 DNA is TGTGCCAGCAGTTTCGGGACAGGCTCCGCAGGGGAAAAACTGTTTTTT.

This rearrangement joins TRBV28 to TRBJ1-2; 10 positions match TRBD1. With 5 bases clipped from V and 4 bases from J, the junction kept 10 bases outside the gene matches. The germline CDR1 and CDR2 sequences are MDHEN and SYDVKM. The CDR3 extends over 16 amino acids. The CDR3 region has the DNA TGTGCCAGCAGTCCTGGACAGGGGGGAATTGGCTATGGCTACACCTTC. Protein product: CASSPGQGGIGYGYTF.

This clonotype was observed once. The CDR3 region is CASSSRTSGRLDIQYF. CDR3 DNA: TGTGCCAGCAGTTCCAGGACTAGCGGGAGATTGGACATTCAGTACTTC. The chain recombines TRBV28 with TRBJ2-4; the match to TRBD2 covers 13 bases. The CDR3 runs to 16 residues. CDR1 is MDHEN and CDR2 is SYDVKM in the germline V gene. Trimming removed 4 bases from V and 8 bases from J; junction bases left unmatched: 8.

In this sample, this clonotype turned up a few times. The V and J genes are TRBV11-3 and TRBJ1-6; no reliable D call. With 6 bases removed from V and 9 bases from J, the gap between germline ends came to 12 bases. Germline CDR1 and CDR2: SGHNT and YENEEA. The CDR3 consists of 13 residues. Written as DNA, the CDR3 is TGTGCCAGCAGTTCAGGCCCTCTTTCACCCCTCCACTTT. Its protein is CASSSGPLSPLHF. The full variable domain, in which reference TRBV11-3 and TRBJ1-6 provide the parts outside the CDR3, is EAGVVQSPRYKIIEKKQPVAFWCNPISGHNTLYWYLQNLGQGPELLIRYENEEAVDDSQLPKDRFSAERLKGVDSTLKIQPAELGDSAVYLCASSSGPLSPLHFGNGTRLTVT.

The chain carries TRBV7-2 and TRBJ2-5, with a weak D call TRBD1 (5 bases). The V end was cut by 5 bases, the J end by 2 bases, with 12 bases between. The CDR3 covers 14 residues. In germline, CDR1 is SGHTA, CDR2 FQGNSA. The CDR3 sequence: CASSTGAFQETQYF. DNA for the CDR3: TGTGCCAGCAGCACAGGTGCTTTTCAAGAGACCCAGTACTTC.